This T cell receptor (beta chain) originates from a study of shared clonotypes between healthy human individuals. Study details: The plates for each donor numbered three CD4 naive, three CD4 memory, two CD8 naive and one CD8 memory. Findings and caveats of the study: Researchers sampled only blood; tissue repertoires likely differ.

Comment on this clone: The antigen remains undetermined.

This CDR3 has 14 amino acids. Germline V gives CDR1 ENHRY, CDR2 SYGVKD. The V gene lost 2 bases and the J gene lost 4 bases, with 8 bases spanning the gap. CD45RO-negative, CCR7-selected cells formed the naive CD8 fraction, which excluded terminally differentiated effector memory CD45RA+ cells. Only in-frame clones appear in the TCRdb table, and some are missing; sequencing was by immunoSEQ multiplex PCR. This sample has around 2.1 million clones, with approximately 94% found just once. The rearrangement uses TRBV10-3 and TRBJ2-2; D gene unclear. The source material was naive CD8+ T cells from PBMCs. The receptor was isolated from a young man in good health. Some clones in this sample may be carry-over from other donors' samples. CDR3 nucleotides: TGTGCCATCAGTGAGATGAAGGCCACCGGGGAGCTGTTTTTT. Translated, it gives CAISEMKATGELFF.